These 18 T cell receptor beta chains originate from one sample sequenced in a study of EBV T-cell therapy then PD-1 blockade in nasopharyngeal carcinoma. The method was immunoSEQ multiplex PCR; TCRdb's version includes in-frame clones alone and lacks a portion of them. The sample includes some 19,000 clones, roughly 80% of them seen just once. No antigens are known for them. The treatment was: AdE1-LMPpoly-expanded autologous EBV-specific T-cell therapy followed by anti-PD-1 nivolumab. This specimen consisted of CD8+ T cells from blood, obtained at day 33 from a patient whose treatment included autologous EBV-specific T cells and nivolumab. Receptor source: a man in his forties with nasopharyngeal carcinoma.

The chain recombines TRBV5-6 with TRBJ2-7, with D perhaps TRBD2 (6 bases). In germline, CDR1 is SGHDT, CDR2 YYEEEE. This CDR3 contains 12 residues. Trimming took off 3 bases at V and 4 bases at J, with 8 bases between the two ends. CDR3 nucleotide sequence: TGTGCCAGCAGCTCGGGGGTATACGAGCAGTACTTC. It encodes CASSSGVYEQYF.

V gene TRBV27 combines with J gene TRBJ1-1; TRBD1 matches at 9 bases. CDR1 is MNHEY, CDR2 SMNVEV, per germline (reference sequence). This CDR3 is 15 amino acids long. With 5 bases clipped from V and 1 base from J, the junction kept 5 bases outside the gene matches. The CDR3, as DNA: TGTGCCAGCAGTCCTAAGGACAGGGGGAACACTGAAGCTTTCTTT. This codes for CASSPKDRGNTEAFF.

The genes are TRBV29-1 and TRBJ1-2, with a tentative D call TRBD1 (6 bases). CDR1 is SQVTM and CDR2 is ANQGSEA in the germline V gene. This CDR3 spans 14 amino acids. Trimming removed 2 bases from V and 3 bases from J, with 13 bases in between. The DNA for the CDR3 is TGCAGCGTTGAATTCGGCAGGGGCTACTATGGCTACACCTTC. This sequence encodes CSVEFGRGYYGYTF.

This chain connects TRBV7-9 to TRBJ2-1, with D possibly called TRBD1 or TRBD2 (5 bases each). CDR3 length equals 15 residues. CDR1 is SEHNR, CDR2 FQNEAQ, per germline (reference sequence). V was clipped by 2 bases and J by 8 bases, with 16 bases between them. The DNA for the CDR3 is TGTGCCAGCAGCTTACGGTTCGGGGCCCGAGATGAGCAGTTCTTC. Its translation is CASSLRFGARDEQFF.

The V and J genes are TRBV2 and TRBJ2-3; D is ambiguous. The CDR3 is 12 residues long. Germline-derived CDR1 and CDR2 are SNHLY and FYNNEI. The V end was cut by 7 bases, the J end by 6 bases, with 11 bases between. The CDR3 here is CASNPIGDTQYF. As DNA, the CDR3 is TGTGCCAGCAACCCGATTGGGGATACGCAGTATTTT.

The chain employs TRBV29-1 and TRBJ2-7; no clear D. V lost 3 bases to trimming and J lost 4 bases, with 10 bases between them. Germline V lookup: CDR1 SQVTM, CDR2 ANQGSEA. The CDR3 runs 12 residues. The CDR3 DNA is TGCAGCGTTGAGACGGATAAGTACGAGCAGTACTTC. It specifies CSVETDKYEQYF.

This chain joins TRBV5-1 and TRBJ2-1; weak D call: TRBD2 (6 bases). This CDR3 is built from 15 residues. Deletions cut 0 bases from V and 9 bases from J, with 16 bases between. CDR1 SGHRS and CDR2 YFSETQ come from the germline V gene. CDR3 DNA sequence: TGCGCCAGCAGCTTGGCCCTGACGGGGCGGGGTGAGCAGTTCTTC. Amino acid sequence: CASSLALTGRGEQFF.

This clone was seen just once. V and J are TRBV3-1 (or the pseudogene TRBV3-2) and TRBJ2-7, with no clear D. V was shortened by 4 bases and J by 3 bases, with 1 base between the two germline ends. The CDR3 consists of 10 residues. Germline V CDR1 and CDR2: LGHDT, YNNKEL (reference sequence). The CDR3 is CASSRYEQYF. The CDR3 nucleotides read TGTGCCAGCAGCCGCTACGAGCAGTACTTC.

This CDR3 reads CASSLVGDGGYEQYF. CDR3 nucleotides: TGCGCCAGCAGCTTGGTGGGGGACGGTGGCTACGAGCAGTACTTC. The chain joins TRBV5-1 to TRBJ2-7; D assignment may be TRBD1 or TRBD2 (5 bases each). The CDR3 sequence is 15 residues long. Per the germline V gene, CDR1 is SGHRS and CDR2 is YFSETQ. V was pared by 0 bases and J by 3 bases, with 13 bases between.

This clone was recorded once. The V and J genes are TRBV27 and TRBJ2-1; 15 nucleotides match TRBD2. Germline-derived CDR1 and CDR2 are MNHEY and SMNVEV (reference sequence). The CDR3 is made up of 14 amino acids. V was pared by 5 bases and J by 11 bases, with 4 bases of the junction left unmatched. The CDR3 nucleotides read TGTGCCAGCAGTCCGGGACTAGCGGGGGGCCAGCAGTTCTTC. Translated, it gives CASSPGLAGGQQFF.

The genes are TRBV25-1 and TRBJ1-2; D is unclear. The CDR3 covers 13 residues. V was cut by 2 bases and J by 4 bases, with 8 bases left in between. Germline lookup yields CDR1 MGHDK and CDR2 SYGVNS. The CDR3 DNA is TGTGCCAGCAGTGAACGGCGCGGCTATGGCTACACCTTC. Amino acids: CASSERRGYGYTF.

The chain links TRBV3-1 (or the pseudogene TRBV3-2) to TRBJ1-1; D remains unclear. The germline gives CDR1 LGHDT, CDR2 YNNKEL (reference sequence). This CDR3 region has 14 residues. V was pared by 1 base and J by 3 bases, with 9 bases between. DNA of the CDR3: TGTGCCAGCAGCCAAGTGCTTAGGGACACTGAAGCTTTCTTT. It is translated as CASSQVLRDTEAFF.

CDR3 DNA sequence: TGTGCCAGCAGCCAAGAGACTGGGGCCAACGTCCTGACTTTC. Translated: CASSQETGANVLTF. V is TRBV4-2 and J is TRBJ2-6; D unclear. The CDR3 runs to 14 residues. With 0 bases removed from V and 2 bases from J, the gap between germline ends came to 2 bases. Germline values: CDR1 LGHNA, CDR2 YNFKEQ.

The chain recombines TRBV6-2 or TRBV6-3 with TRBJ2-3, with 8 bases lining up with TRBD2. V was clipped by 6 bases and J by 1 base; unmatched bases: 24. The CDR3 contains 21 residues. CDR1 MNHEY and CDR2 SVGEGT come from the germline V gene. In DNA, the CDR3 is TGTGCCAGCAGCTCTCCGCAGCGGGGGAGAACTCGTCGGTTGGGCACAGATACGCAGTATTTT. It is translated as CASSSPQRGRTRRLGTDTQYF.

This clone was observed a single time. The chain combines TRBV2 with TRBJ2-7; 10 nucleotides agree with TRBD2. The V gene end was trimmed by 6 bases and the J gene end by 9 bases; junction bases not matched to a gene: 11. Germline V gene lookup returns CDR1 SNHLY and CDR2 FYNNEI. The CDR3 is made up of 14 amino acids. The CDR3 nucleotides are TGTGCCAGCAGGGAATTGGGACTAGCGATTTGGCAGTACTTC. This codes for CASRELGLAIWQYF.

The gene calls are TRBV9 and TRBJ1-2, with 8 bases that match TRBD1. CDR1 is SGDLS and CDR2 is YYNGEE in the germline V gene. The CDR3 has 14 residues. The V gene end was trimmed by 0 bases and the J gene end by 8 bases; junction bases not matched to a gene: 6. The CDR3: CASSVGTGIGGYTF. CDR3 bases: TGTGCCAGCAGCGTAGGGACAGGGATAGGAGGCTACACCTTC.

This chain joins TRBV7-2 and TRBJ2-3; 7 bases align to TRBD2. After removal of 4 bases from V and 6 bases from J, the junction contained 4 bases not matched to a gene. Looked up from germline, CDR1 is SGHTA and CDR2 is FQGNSA. This CDR3 has 13 amino acids. CDR3 DNA sequence: TGTGCCAGCAGCTCGGGACTAATGGATACGCAGTATTTT. Translated: CASSSGLMDTQYF.

V gene TRBV7-8 combines with J gene TRBJ1-2, with D uncertain. The V end was cut by 4 bases, the J end by 8 bases, with 17 bases between. The CDR3 totals 14 residues. Per the germline V gene, CDR1 is SGHVS and CDR2 is FQNEAQ. The CDR3 spells CASSSSVVAGGYTF. CDR3 nucleotides: TGTGCCAGCAGCTCCTCGGTGGTGGCAGGCGGCTACACCTTC.